This is a list of T cell receptor beta chains from one sample in a study of blood T cell repertoires in COVID-19. Clones were read by immunoSEQ multiplex PCR, and TCRdb kept only the in-frame ones, dropping some. The table lists roughly 190,000 clones, roughly 85% of them singletons. The sample taken for sequencing was peripheral blood. These receptors were collected from a man between 60 and 75 years old with active or convalescent COVID-19. The CDR3 runs from the conserved cysteine through the conserved F or W. D genes are given only for firm matches. Rows give clone size only sometimes, using once, few, many, or a class for an expanded clone.

v_call	j_call	clone_size	d_call	cdr3_nt	cdr3_aa
TRBV18	TRBJ1-1	-	-	TGTGCCAGCTCACCAGGCCGAGGTCTCCGTCTCGGGGCTGAAGCTTTCTTT	CASSPGRGLRLGAEAFF
TRBV10-1	TRBJ2-3	-	TRBD1	TGCGCCAGCAGTGGACCACAGGGGCCCAGCACAGATACGCAGTATTTT	CASSGPQGPSTDTQYF
TRBV7-9	TRBJ1-1	-	-	TGTGCCAGCAGCTTAGACAGGATCGGCGCTGAAGCTTTCTTT	CASSLDRIGAEAFF
TRBV5-4	TRBJ1-1	-	TRBD1	TGTGCCAGCAGCTGGGGGACAGCTACCCTAATGAACACTGAAGCTTTCTTT	CASSWGTATLMNTEAFF
TRBV7-9	TRBJ2-7	-	-	TGTGCCAGCAGCCCAGGGGCTCAGGGGTACCCAGCCTGGGAGTACTTC	CASSPGAQGYPAWEYF
TRBV15	TRBJ1-2	-	-	TGTGCCACCAGCAGAGGTGGGGGGAACTATGGCTACACCTTC	CATSRGGGNYGYTF
TRBV2	TRBJ2-5	-	TRBD2	TGTGCCAGCAAAAGGACTAGCGGGGCTGAGACCCAGTACTTC	CASKRTSGAETQYF
TRBV6-5	TRBJ2-2	-	-	TGTGCCAGCAGTTCGTCCTGGGGGGACACCGGGGAGCTGTTTTTT	CASSSSWGDTGELFF
TRBV11-2	TRBJ2-1	-	TRBD2	TGTGCCAGCGGACTAGCGGGGGTGACATACAATGAGCAGTTCTTC	CASGLAGVTYNEQFF
TRBV10-3	TRBJ2-3	-	TRBD1	TGTGCCATCACCGGACAGGGCACAGATACGCAGTATTTT	CAITGQGTDTQYF
TRBV2	TRBJ1-2	-	-	TGTGCCAGCAGCCCAGGGGTAGGCTACACCTTC	CASSPGVGYTF
TRBV29-1	TRBJ1-1	-	-	TGCAGCGTTGAACAGGTTACTGAAGCTTTCTTT	CSVEQVTEAFF
TRBV9	TRBJ1-2	-	TRBD1	TGTGCCAGCAGCTCCCGGACAGGGACACATGGCTACACCTTC	CASSSRTGTHGYTF
TRBV10-2	TRBJ1-4	-	TRBD1	TGCGCCAGCAGTGAGTTTCAGGGGGCCGAAAAACTGTTTTTT	CASSEFQGAEKLFF
TRBV9	TRBJ1-2	-	TRBD1	TGTGCCAGCAGCGTAGAACAGGGGGCAGGTGGCTACACCTTC	CASSVEQGAGGYTF
TRBV2	TRBJ2-3	few	TRBD1	TGTGCCAGCGTCCCGGGACAGTGGACAGATACGCAGTATTTT	CASVPGQWTDTQYF
TRBV27	TRBJ2-1	-	TRBD1	TGTGCCAGCAGTCTCGACGGAGGAGCCGGGACAGCGTATGAGCAGTTCTTC	CASSLDGGAGTAYEQFF
TRBV4-1	TRBJ1-1	few	-	TGCGCCAGCAGCCGAGAATCCGCTAGAGGTACTGAAGCTTTCTTT	CASSRESARGTEAFF
TRBV2	TRBJ2-2	-	TRBD2	TGTGCCAGCAGCCTAAGACTAGCCGACACCGGGGAGCTGTTTTTT	CASSLRLADTGELFF
TRBV12-3/TRBV12-4	TRBJ2-7	-	TRBD1	TGTGCCAGCCCGGGACAGGGGGGGGTCGAGCAGTACTTC	CASPGQGGVEQYF
TRBV9	TRBJ2-5	-	-	TGTGCCAGCAGCGTTAGCGGTCAAGAGACCCAGTACTTC	CASSVSGQETQYF
TRBV7-2	TRBJ2-7	-	TRBD1	TGTGCCAGCAGCCCGGCCCCCGGGACAGGCTACGAGCAGTACTTC	CASSPAPGTGYEQYF
TRBV3-1/TRBV3-2	TRBJ1-2	-	-	TGTGCCAGCAGCCAAGATCGGAGGGCAGGGAAGGGAGGCTACACCTTC	CASSQDRRAGKGGYTF
TRBV7-9	TRBJ1-4	few	TRBD1	TGTGCCAGCAGCCCACCGTACCGGGACAGGGGAGACTCTAATGAAAAACTGTTTTTT	CASSPPYRDRGDSNEKLFF
TRBV4-1	TRBJ2-5	-	TRBD1	TGCGCCAGCAGCCAAGAAGGTGGAGACAGGGGCTATCAAGAGACCCAGTACTTC	CASSQEGGDRGYQETQYF
TRBV4-2	TRBJ1-1	-	-	TGTGCCAGCAGCCGAATGACGACTGGCGTAAACACTGAAGCTTTCTTT	CASSRMTTGVNTEAFF
TRBV11-2	TRBJ2-5	-	-	TGTGCCAGCAGCTTTGGGGGCGGGGAGACCCAGTACTTC	CASSFGGGETQYF
TRBV3-1/TRBV3-2	TRBJ1-5	-	TRBD1	TGTGCCAGCAGCCAGCCTCAGGTCCGGGACAGGGGGATGAATCAGCCCCAGCATTTT	CASSQPQVRDRGMNQPQHF
TRBV6-5	TRBJ1-4	-	-	TGTGCCAGCATAAGCGAAAAACTGTTTTTT	CASISEKLFF
TRBV6-5	TRBJ1-1	-	-	TGTGCCAGCAGTTATGGGGGGGACACTGAAGCTTTCTTT	CASSYGGDTEAFF
TRBV28	TRBJ1-2	-	-	TGTGCCAGCAGCCGCGACAGGAGCTATGGCTACACCTTC	CASSRDRSYGYTF
TRBV4-1	TRBJ1-2	-	-	TGCGCCAGCAGCCAAGTTTCGCCAGGGGCTAACTATGGCTACACCTTC	CASSQVSPGANYGYTF